The 13 T cell receptor beta chains below come from one sample, sequenced in a study of vaccination and CD4 T cells after COVID-19. Their target antigens are unknown. Once obtained from cultured CD4+ T cells, the DNA was sequenced using the Oncomine TCR Beta short-read assay. One entry per CDR3 protein results from TCRdb running MiXCR on the PCR reads. Among 8,500 to 13,000 distinct CDR3 sequences listed, 65% to 80% were seen once. Noted treatment: approximately 10-day PBMC culture with coronavirus spike peptide pools or control peptides (ViraFEST assay). The sample was CD4+ T cells from blood, cultured in vitro. The receptors come from a human donor who had recovered from COVID-19.

This chain joins TRBV15 and TRBJ1-1, with D uncertain. Per germline, CDR1 LNHNV and CDR2 YYDKDF (reference sequence). The CDR3 covers 17 residues. Deletions cut 0 bases from V and 1 base from J, with 15 bases between. CDR3 sequence: CATSREQELYRNTEAFF. The CDR3, as DNA: TGTGCCACCAGCAGAGAGCAGGAATTGTACAGGAACACTGAAGCTTTCTTT. The full variable domain, with the rest looked up from reference TRBV15 and TRBJ1-1, is DAMVIQNPRYQVTQFGKPVTLSCSQTLNHNVMYWYQQKSSQAPKLLFHYYDKDFNNEADTPDNFQSRRPNTSFCFLDIRSPGLGDTAMYLCATSREQELYRNTEAFFGQGTRLTVV.

CDR3 amino acids: CSARLRLAGALDETQYF. The DNA for the CDR3 is TGCAGTGCTAGACTGCGACTAGCGGGAGCTCTGGATGAGACCCAGTACTTC. The chain couples TRBV20-1 to TRBJ2-5; 12 bases are shared with TRBD2. The CDR3 covers 17 residues. The V and J ends lost 2 bases and 5 bases, in that order; junction bases with no gene match: 12. The germline V gene encodes CDR1 DFQATT and CDR2 SNEGSKA (reference sequence).

In DNA form, the CDR3 reads TGTGCCACATCTCGAGTCAAAGGTTATAGCAATCAGCCCCAGCATTTT. Its protein product is CATSRVKGYSNQPQHF. This chain links TRBV28 with TRBJ1-5; D is ambiguous. Germline lookup yields CDR1 MDHEN and CDR2 SYDVKM. This CDR3 has 16 residues. The V and J ends lost 10 bases and 0 bases respectively, with 19 bases between them.

This sequence joins TRBV20-1 and TRBJ2-1; 7 positions agree with TRBD2. There are 13 residues in the CDR3. Germline V gene data show CDR1 as DFQATT and CDR2 as SNEGSKA (reference sequence). V was clipped by 4 bases and J by 5 bases; unmatched bases: 5. CDR3 region: CSAITGTNNEQFF. DNA for the CDR3: TGCAGTGCTATTACCGGGACTAACAATGAGCAGTTCTTC.

The chain is built from TRBV6-5 and TRBJ2-7; a weak D match, TRBD1 (5 bases). Trimming took off 0 bases at V and 4 bases at J, with 13 bases between the two ends. CDR3 length: 15 residues. The germline CDR1 and CDR2 sequences are MNHEY and SVGAGI. CDR3 amino acids: CASSYSKWGSYEQYF. The CDR3 region has the DNA TGTGCCAGCAGTTACTCGAAATGGGGCTCATACGAGCAGTACTTC.

The V and J genes are TRBV27 and TRBJ1-5, with 9 bases fitting TRBD1. Germline-derived CDR1 and CDR2 are MNHEY and SMNVEV (reference sequence). The ends lost 5 bases at V and 5 bases at J; junction bases unmatched: 7. CDR3 length: 15 residues. The CDR3 spells CASSQMDRGHQPQHF. The CDR3 coding sequence is TGTGCCAGCAGTCAAATGGACAGGGGACATCAGCCCCAGCATTTT.

J is TRBJ1-5 and V is TRBV7-2; 7 nucleotides match TRBD1. CDR3 length: 14 amino acids. Germline V gene lookup returns CDR1 SGHTA and CDR2 FQGNSA. V was pared by 3 bases and J by 5 bases, with 4 bases of the junction left unmatched. As DNA, the CDR3 is TGTGCCAGCAGCTTTGGGACAGATTATCAGCCCCAGCATTTT. As protein: CASSFGTDYQPQHF. Based on the CDR3 plus reference TRBV7-2 and TRBJ1-5, the full variable domain is GAGVSQSPSNKVTEKGKDVELRCDPISGHTALYWYRQSLGQGLEFLIYFQGNSAPDKSGLPSDRFSAERTGGSVSTLTIQRTQQEDSAVYLCASSFGTDYQPQHFGDGTRLSIL.

The chain carries TRBV27 and TRBJ2-5; D could derive from TRBD1 or TRBD2 (6 bases each). The V gene lost 6 bases and the J gene lost 5 bases, with 13 bases spanning the gap. The CDR3 is 13 residues long. From germline, CDR1 is MNHEY and CDR2 SMNVEV (reference sequence). The CDR3 coding sequence is TGTGCCAGCAGCCGAAAAGGGGGGGAGACCCAGTACTTC. Its protein is CASSRKGGETQYF.

V and J are TRBV11-2 and TRBJ2-5, with TRBD1 matching 9 bases. Germline loops: CDR1 SGHAT, CDR2 FQNNGV. The V segment lost 5 bases and the J segment 0 bases; nucleotides outside the gene matches: 4. The CDR3 has 15 amino acids. Written as DNA, the CDR3 is TGTGCCAGCAGCCCCGACAGGGGGTACCAAGAGACCCAGTACTTC. As protein: CASSPDRGYQETQYF.

This chain links TRBV11-2 with TRBJ2-3, with D possibly TRBD1 on 6 matching bases. The CDR3 loop spans 15 amino acids. Germline V lookup: CDR1 SGHAT, CDR2 FQNNGV. Trimming removed 2 bases from V and 5 bases from J, with 14 bases in between. The DNA of the CDR3 is TGTGCCAGCAGCTTATACCCCAAAGGGGGAGATACGCAGTATTTT. Encoded protein: CASSLYPKGGDTQYF.

The chain recombines TRBV19 with TRBJ2-4; D call uncertain. CDR3 length: 16 amino acids. Between the trimmed V and J ends, which lost 5 bases and 1 base, there was a span of 15 bases. Germline V gene sequence: CDR1 LNHDA, CDR2 SQIVND (reference sequence). CDR3 residues: CASSAGHFDAKNIQYF. The DNA of the CDR3 is TGTGCCAGTAGTGCCGGCCATTTCGACGCCAAAAACATTCAGTACTTC.

This clonotype has more than one count but fewer than ten. The V gene is TRBV15, the J gene TRBJ1-2, with D maybe TRBD1 (5 bases). V was shortened by 0 bases and J by 7 bases, with 24 bases between the two germline ends. This CDR3 is 18 amino acids long. Germline V gene lookup returns CDR1 LNHNV and CDR2 YYDKDF (reference sequence). The chain's CDR3 is CATSRDKAGRTTRGGYTF. The CDR3, as DNA: TGTGCCACCAGCAGAGATAAAGCGGGACGGACAACTCGAGGTGGCTACACCTTC.

The chain employs TRBV6-1 and TRBJ2-1, with D tentatively TRBD2 (6 bases). The CDR3 has 13 residues. Germline lookup yields CDR1 MNHNS and CDR2 SASEGT. V was shortened by 3 bases and J by 10 bases, with 13 bases between the two germline ends. CDR3 DNA sequence: TGTGCCAGCAGTGACGGGACTCACCGGGAGCAGTTCTTC. Protein product: CASSDGTHREQFF.